This TCR beta chain was sequenced during a study of T cells after somatic rescue of genetic block. This clone was seen a single time. The method was immunoSEQ multiplex PCR; TCRdb's version includes in-frame clones alone and lacks a portion of them. The sample yields 60,000 to 75,000 clones, 92% seen once. The germline CDR1 and CDR2 sequences are MNHEY and SMNVEV (reference sequence). Trimming removed 4 bases from V and 5 bases from J; junction bases left unmatched: 7. The CDR3 runs to 14 residues. This clonotype was sampled from a man aged 35 to 55. V usage is TRBV27 and J usage is TRBJ1-2; TRBD1 aligns across 7 bases. The source material was peripheral blood mononuclear cells (PBMCs). The CDR3 reads CASSSQTGLYGYTF. The CDR3 nucleotides are TGTGCCAGCAGTTCGCAGACAGGGTTATATGGCTACACCTTC.